The 23 T cell receptor beta chains below all came from one sample that was sequenced in a study of CD8 T cells in ankylosing spondylitis. MiXCR, applied by TCRdb to the 5' RACE reads, yields one record per CDR3 protein. In the table there are tens of thousands of distinct CDR3 sequences, roughly 9.6% of which are singletons. Sequencing input: blood, either unsorted or a sorted T cell fraction (not recorded which). Receptors were obtained from a male donor with ankylosing spondylitis or in good health (not recorded which).

This clonotype came up a few times. The genes are TRBV4-2 and TRBJ2-7; D ambiguous. The V end was cut by 0 bases, the J end by 3 bases, with 12 bases between. This CDR3 is 15 amino acids long. The germline V gene encodes CDR1 LGHNA and CDR2 YNFKEQ. CDR3 DNA: TGTGCCAGCAGCCAAGATAGCAGCCCAGACTACGAGCAGTACTTC. Translation: CASSQDSSPDYEQYF.

This clonotype was counted many times. This rearrangement joins TRBV6-1 to TRBJ2-1, with 9 bases fitting TRBD1. The germline V gene encodes CDR1 MNHNS and CDR2 SASEGT. CDR3 size: 17 residues. After removal of 5 bases from V and 3 bases from J, the junction contained 11 bases not matched to a gene. This CDR3 is CASSMPGTGPHYNEQFF. Here the CDR3 DNA reads TGTGCCAGCAGTATGCCTGGGACAGGGCCCCACTACAATGAGCAGTTCTTC.

This clonotype was counted at least ten times. The rearrangement links TRBV5-1 to TRBJ2-1; D may be TRBD1 (5 bases). Germline V gene sequence: CDR1 SGHRS, CDR2 YFSETQ. CDR3 length: 15 residues. Trimming cost V 4 bases and J 5 bases, with 16 bases left between them. The DNA of the CDR3 is TGCGCCAGCAGCCCCTTAAGGGGCGCGGACAATGAGCAGTTCTTC. Translation: CASSPLRGADNEQFF.

The chain carries TRBV19 and TRBJ1-3; 7 nucleotides line up with TRBD1. The CDR3 spans 14 residues. Germline V gene data show CDR1 as LNHDA and CDR2 as SQIVND (reference sequence). V was pared by 9 bases and J by 4 bases, with 9 bases of the junction left unmatched. CDR3 sequence: CASWEGASGNTIYF. CDR3 bases: TGTGCCAGCTGGGAGGGGGCGTCCGGAAACACCATATATTTT.

This clonotype turned up a few times. This sequence joins TRBV15 and TRBJ2-7, with 13 bases that match TRBD2. Germline V gene lookup returns CDR1 LNHNV and CDR2 YYDKDF (reference sequence). The length of the CDR3 is 20 residues. Germline trimming cut 5 bases from V and 4 bases from J; bases unmatched to any gene: 20. The CDR3, as DNA: TGTGCCACCAGCGGCGGACTTGGGACTAGCGGGGTCCTTATTGAGTACGAGCAGTACTTC. It translates to CATSGGLGTSGVLIEYEQYF.

This clonotype was counted ten times or more. V and J are TRBV9 and TRBJ2-7; D is tentatively TRBD1 or TRBD2 (5 bases each). Germline V CDR1 and CDR2: SGDLS, YYNGEE. The V gene lost 0 bases and the J gene lost 1 base, with 11 bases spanning the gap. There are 15 residues in the CDR3. CDR3 nucleotide sequence: TGTGCCAGCAGCGTAGGGGGGTTTCGATCCTACGAGCAGTACTTC. It specifies CASSVGGFRSYEQYF.

At least ten counts were recorded for this clonotype. Written as DNA, the CDR3 is TGTGCCGGTAGCTACTTCAGGGGGAACACTGAAGCTTTCTTT. Protein sequence: CAGSYFRGNTEAFF. J is TRBJ1-1 and V is TRBV2, with a weak D call TRBD1 (6 bases). Trimming pared 11 bases from V and 1 base from J, leaving 17 bases between. From germline, CDR1 is SNHLY and CDR2 FYNNEI. The CDR3 runs to 14 residues.

This sequence joins TRBV18 and TRBJ2-7; D is undetermined. CDR3 size: 14 residues. V was cut by 2 bases and J by 3 bases, with 11 bases left in between. The germline V gene encodes CDR1 KGHSH and CDR2 LQKENI. The CDR3 DNA reads as TGTGCCAGCTCACCAAATTCAGATAACTACGAGCAGTACTTC. Translating gives CASSPNSDNYEQYF.

This clonotype has a count of ten or more. This chain uses TRBV28 with TRBJ2-5; possibly TRBD1 or TRBD2 for D (5 bases each). The CDR3 contains 14 residues. Deletions cut 6 bases from V and 5 bases from J, with 16 bases between. CDR1 MDHEN and CDR2 SYDVKM come from the germline V gene. The CDR3 DNA reads as TGTGCCAGCAGGCCCGGGACGATCGAGGAGACCCAGTACTTC. It yields the protein CASRPGTIEETQYF.

This clonotype was found many times. This chain links TRBV6-1 with TRBJ2-3; 9 bases align to TRBD1. Germline CDR1 is MNHNS and CDR2 is SASEGT. CDR3 size: 14 residues. The J segment lost 3 bases and the V segment lost 8 bases, leaving 6 bases of the junction unmatched. This CDR3 reads CASADRGGTDTQYF. In DNA, the CDR3 is TGTGCCAGCGCGGACAGGGGAGGAACAGATACGCAGTATTTT.

V usage is TRBV28 and J usage is TRBJ1-6; D not resolved. This CDR3 has 16 amino acids. V shed 4 bases and J shed 4 bases, with 14 bases lying between them. CDR1 MDHEN and CDR2 SYDVKM come from the germline V gene. The CDR3 DNA follows: TGTGCCAGCAGTTCCTCCTTCGGGCAGTATAATTCACCCCTCCACTTT. Protein: CASSSSFGQYNSPLHF.

This clonotype has ten or more counts. The rearrangement joins TRBV5-1 to TRBJ2-3, with 11 bases identical to TRBD1. J was trimmed by 2 bases and V by 6 bases; bases with no gene match: 8. CDR1 SGHRS and CDR2 YFSETQ come from the germline V gene. The CDR3 is made up of 16 amino acids. The CDR3 sequence: CASNLGTGGTTDTQYF. The CDR3 coding sequence is TGCGCCAGCAACCTGGGGACAGGGGGTACCACAGATACGCAGTATTTT.

The DNA of the CDR3 is TGTGCCAGCAGTTCCGGACAGGGGGCGCCAGACTATGGCTACACCTTC. Translated, it gives CASSSGQGAPDYGYTF. The gene calls are TRBV28 and TRBJ1-2; TRBD1 aligns across 11 bases. This CDR3 is 16 amino acids long. The V gene's germline CDR1 is MDHEN and CDR2 SYDVKM. Germline trimming cut 4 bases from V and 3 bases from J; bases unmatched to any gene: 7.

There are many counts of this clonotype. The chain has TRBV5-1 and TRBJ2-3, with 9 bases lining up with TRBD1. V lost 4 bases, J lost 15 bases, and 15 bases stayed unmatched. CDR1 is SGHRS, CDR2 YFSETQ, per germline. The CDR3 runs 14 residues. DNA for the CDR3: TGCGCCAGCAGCGAGAATCAACAGGGGGCATCTGGATATTTT. It translates to CASSENQQGASGYF.

This clonotype has a count of ten or more. This rearrangement joins TRBV5-1 to TRBJ2-7, with D perhaps TRBD1 (6 bases). There are 13 residues in the CDR3. Germline assignment: CDR1 SGHRS and CDR2 YFSETQ. V lost 4 bases, J lost 0 bases, and 8 bases lay in between. The CDR3 is CASSRDISYEQYF. For the CDR3, the DNA is TGCGCCAGCAGCAGGGACATCTCCTACGAGCAGTACTTC.

This clonotype has a count of ten or more. The chain uses TRBV4-2 and TRBJ1-6; D unresolved. The CDR3 runs to 14 residues. The germline V gene encodes CDR1 LGHNA and CDR2 YNFKEQ. V lost 0 bases and J lost 8, with 8 bases in between. The CDR3 region is CASSQDVLDSPLHF. The CDR3, as DNA: TGTGCCAGCAGCCAAGACGTTCTGGATTCACCCCTCCACTTT.

CDR3 coding DNA: TGTGCCAGCAGGGGAGATTACGAGCAGTACTTC. Its translation is CASRGDYEQYF. This chain joins TRBV2 and TRBJ2-7, with a tentative D call TRBD2 (5 bases). The V gene's germline CDR1 is SNHLY and CDR2 FYNNEI. This CDR3 is 11 amino acids long. V lost 6 bases and J lost 4, with 7 bases in between. Full variable domain (outside the CDR3, taken from reference TRBV2 and TRBJ2-7): EPEVTQTPSHQVTQMGQEVILRCVPISNHLYFYWYRQILGQKVEFLVSFYNNEISEKSEIFDDQFSVERPDGSNFTLKIRSTKLEDSAMYFCASRGDYEQYFGPGTRLTVT.

This clonotype has ten or more counts. V usage is TRBV20-1 and J usage is TRBJ2-7; the D gene is possibly TRBD1 (6 bases). The CDR3 covers 13 residues. Germline CDR1 and CDR2: DFQATT and SNEGSKA (reference sequence). V lost 4 bases and J 2 bases, leaving 12 bases between the germline ends. The CDR3 DNA follows: TGCAGTGCTACCGGGACAAGCGCCTACGAGCAGTACTTC. Translating it yields CSATGTSAYEQYF.

The CDR3 protein is CASSRIRGGTLDNEQFF. CDR3 sequence (DNA): TGTGCCAGCAGCCGGATAAGAGGGGGAACCCTGGACAATGAGCAGTTCTTC. The chain recombines TRBV7-9 with TRBJ2-1; D is possibly TRBD1 (6 bases). V lost 5 bases to trimming and J lost 5 bases, with 22 bases between them. CDR3 size: 17 residues. Germline V gene lookup returns CDR1 SEHNR and CDR2 FQNEAQ (reference sequence). The whole variable domain, remainder taken from reference TRBV7-9 and TRBJ2-1, is DTGVSQNPRHKITKRGQNVTFRCDPISEHNRLYWYRQTLGQGPEFLTYFQNEAQLEKSRLLSDRFSAERPKGSFSTLEIQRTEQGDSAMYLCASSRIRGGTLDNEQFFGPGTRLTVL.

This clonotype was recorded at least ten times. This sequence joins TRBV27 and TRBJ2-3; 14 positions agree with TRBD2. Germline CDR1 MNHEY, CDR2 SMNVEV (reference sequence). The V gene end was trimmed by 6 bases and the J gene end by 9 bases; junction bases not matched to a gene: 8. The CDR3 sequence is 15 residues long. The CDR3, as DNA: TGTGCCAGCAGCCAGACTAGCGGGGGGGCCGGGACGCAGTATTTT. This sequence encodes CASSQTSGGAGTQYF.

J is TRBJ1-2 and V is TRBV5-5; 9 bases are a match to TRBD1. Germline CDR1 and CDR2: SGHKS and YYEKEE (reference sequence). Trimming removed 5 bases from V and 3 bases from J; junction bases left unmatched: 8. CDR3 length: 15 amino acids. The DNA for the CDR3 is TGTGCCAGCAGTCATTTAAGGACAGGGGACTATGGCTACACCTTC. Encoded protein: CASSHLRTGDYGYTF.

This clonotype was picked up many times. The chain links TRBV28 to TRBJ1-2; D is unclear. CDR1 and CDR2 (germline): MDHEN, SYDVKM. The CDR3 length is 15 residues. V lost 5 bases to trimming and J lost 5 bases, with 18 bases between them. The CDR3 loop is CASSPPGLSAYGYTF. DNA of the CDR3: TGTGCCAGCAGTCCCCCCGGGTTGTCGGCGTATGGCTACACCTTC.

This clonotype appeared many times. The chain has TRBV6-5 and TRBJ1-3; tentatively, D is TRBD1 (5 bases). This CDR3 is built from 14 residues. The germline CDR1 and CDR2 sequences are MNHEY and SVGAGI. V was trimmed by 3 bases and J by 4 bases, leaving 10 bases between them. The DNA for the CDR3 is TGTGCCAGCAGTTATGGAGGGGCGGGAAACACCATATATTTT. Translating it yields CASSYGGAGNTIYF.